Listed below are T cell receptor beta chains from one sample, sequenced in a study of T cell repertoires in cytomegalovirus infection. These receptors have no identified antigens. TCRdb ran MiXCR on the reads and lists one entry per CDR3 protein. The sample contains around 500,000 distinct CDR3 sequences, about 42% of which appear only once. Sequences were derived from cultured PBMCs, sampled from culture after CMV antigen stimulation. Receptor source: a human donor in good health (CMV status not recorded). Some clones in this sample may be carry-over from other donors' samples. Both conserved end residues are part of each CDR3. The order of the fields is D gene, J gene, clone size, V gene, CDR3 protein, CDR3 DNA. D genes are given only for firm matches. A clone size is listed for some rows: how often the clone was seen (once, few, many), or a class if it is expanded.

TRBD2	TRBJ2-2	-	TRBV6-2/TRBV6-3	CASSSLAGVGELFF	TGTGCCAGCAGTTCCCTAGCGGGAGTAGGGGAGCTGTTTTTT
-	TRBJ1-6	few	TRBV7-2	CASSLVLGPLHF	TGTGCCAGCAGCTTAGTTCTGGGACCCCTCCACTTT
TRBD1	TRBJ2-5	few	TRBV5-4	CASSTPGQDRGHKETQYF	TGTGCCAGCAGCACCCCCGGTCAGGACAGGGGACATAAAGAGACCCAGTACTTC
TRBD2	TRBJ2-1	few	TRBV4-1	CASSQDSGGDYNEQFF	TGCGCCAGCAGCCAAGATTCGGGGGGGGATTACAATGAGCAGTTCTTC
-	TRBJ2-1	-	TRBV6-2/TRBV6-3	CASSKRQIWPQSPNEQFF	TGTGCCAGCAGTAAACGTCAAATCTGGCCCCAATCCCCAAATGAGCAGTTCTTC
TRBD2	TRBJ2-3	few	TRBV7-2	CASSRLAGGGGTQYF	TGTGCCAGCAGTAGACTAGCGGGAGGAGGGGGCACGCAGTATTTT
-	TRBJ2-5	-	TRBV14	CASSHLTYQETQYF	TGTGCCAGCAGCCATCTCACGTACCAAGAGACCCAGTACTTC
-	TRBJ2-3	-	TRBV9	CASSVASSPDTQYF	TGTGCCAGCAGCGTAGCTAGTAGCCCAGATACGCAGTATTTT
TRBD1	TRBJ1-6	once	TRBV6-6	CASSTTGTGKRSPLHF	TGTGCCAGCAGTACCACCGGGACAGGGAAAAGGTCACCCCTCCACTTT
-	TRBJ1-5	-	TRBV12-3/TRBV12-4	CASSLRLYQPQHF	TGTGCCAGCAGTTTAAGGCTGTATCAGCCCCAGCATTTT
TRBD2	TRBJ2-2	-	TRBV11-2	CASSSLAGSTGELFF	TGTGCCAGCAGCTCACTAGCGGGAAGCACCGGGGAGCTGTTTTTT
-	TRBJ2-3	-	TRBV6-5	CASSQPGNPPPFRATDTQYF	TGTGCCAGCAGTCAACCAGGGAACCCGCCTCCTTTCAGGGCCACAGATACGCAGTATTTT
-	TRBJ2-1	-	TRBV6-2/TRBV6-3	CASSYGGSSWGEQFF	TGTGCCAGCAGTTACGGCGGGTCCTCATGGGGCGAGCAGTTCTTC
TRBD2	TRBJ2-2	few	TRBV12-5	CASGLPGLDTGELFF	TGTGCTAGTGGTTTGCCGGGACTAGACACCGGGGAGCTGTTTTTT
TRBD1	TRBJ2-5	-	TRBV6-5	CASSYRGQGKTQYF	TGTGCCAGCAGTTACCGCGGACAGGGAAAGACCCAGTACTTC
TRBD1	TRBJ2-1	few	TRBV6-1	CASMLTGHNEQFF	TGTGCCAGCATGTTGACAGGGCACAATGAGCAGTTCTTC
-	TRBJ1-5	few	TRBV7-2	CASSLYRTDSNQPQHF	TGTGCCAGCAGCTTATATAGAACAGATAGCAATCAGCCCCAGCATTTT
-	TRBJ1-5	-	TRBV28	CASSNLIYREMQPQHF	TGTGCCAGCAGTAATTTGATCTACAGGGAAATGCAGCCCCAGCATTTT
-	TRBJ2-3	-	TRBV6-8	CASSYSRVPNTQYF	TGTGCCAGCAGTTACTCGAGGGTCCCGAATACGCAGTATTTT
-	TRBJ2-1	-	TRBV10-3	CAISDGGRLKSNEQFF	TGTGCCATCAGCGATGGGGGGAGACTAAAGAGCAATGAGCAGTTCTTC
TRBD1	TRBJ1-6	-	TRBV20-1	CSARDLGTGVSPLHF	TGCAGTGCTAGAGATCTTGGGACAGGGGTATCACCCCTCCACTTT
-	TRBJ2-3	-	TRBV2	CASSESPAVSTDTQYF	TGTGCCAGCAGTGAATCCCCGGCTGTGAGCACAGATACGCAGTATTTT
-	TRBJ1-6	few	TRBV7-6	CASSSGQKYNSPLHF	TGTGCCAGCAGCTCAGGACAGAAGTATAATTCACCCCTCCACTTT
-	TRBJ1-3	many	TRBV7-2	CASSSGQLLSSGNTIYF	TGTGCCAGCAGCTCAGGACAGTTGTTGAGTTCGGGAAACACCATATATTTT
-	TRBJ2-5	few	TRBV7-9	CASSLLNAQETQYF	TGTGCCAGCAGCTTGCTGAACGCCCAAGAGACCCAGTACTTC
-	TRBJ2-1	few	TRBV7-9	CASTRGGNEQFF	TGTGCCAGCACGCGTGGGGGGAATGAGCAGTTCTTC
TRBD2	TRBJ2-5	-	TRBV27	CASGRRDRLAETQYF	TGTGCCAGCGGGAGACGGGACCGACTAGCCGAGACCCAGTACTTC
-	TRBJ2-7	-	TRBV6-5	CASSKRPGVGGEQYF	TGTGCCAGCAGTAAACGACCAGGGGTGGGGGGGGAGCAGTACTTC
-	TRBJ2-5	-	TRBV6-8	CASRAVNQYF	TGTGCCAGCAGGGCGGTTAACCAGTACTTC
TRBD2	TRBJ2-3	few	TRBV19	CASSIDIFSFAGGDTQYF	TGTGCCAGTAGTATAGATATATTTTCGTTCGCGGGAGGTGATACGCAGTATTTT
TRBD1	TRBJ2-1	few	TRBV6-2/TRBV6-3	CASSLRQGSGREQFF	TGTGCCAGCAGCCTACGACAGGGGTCAGGGAGGGAGCAGTTCTTC
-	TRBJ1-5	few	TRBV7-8	CASSRSRDSNQPQHF	TGTGCCAGCAGCAGGTCTCGAGATAGCAATCAGCCCCAGCATTTT
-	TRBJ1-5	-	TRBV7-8	CASSLETDSNQPQHF	TGTGCCAGCAGCTTAGAGACAGATAGCAATCAGCCCCAGCATTTT
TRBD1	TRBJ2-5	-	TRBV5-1	CASAVGQGSYQETQYF	TGCGCCAGCGCAGTTGGACAGGGTTCGTACCAAGAGACCCAGTACTTC
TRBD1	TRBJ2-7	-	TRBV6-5	CASSYVRDSTSYEQYF	TGTGCCAGCAGTTACGTCCGGGACAGTACCAGCTACGAGCAGTACTTC
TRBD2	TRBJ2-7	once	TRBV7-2	CASSPRASGTDEQYF	TGTGCCAGCAGCCCAAGGGCTAGCGGGACGGACGAGCAGTACTTC
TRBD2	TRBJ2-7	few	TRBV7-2	CASSLVAAGGSSYEQYF	TGTGCCAGCAGCTTAGTTGCGGCGGGGGGCTCCTCCTACGAGCAGTACTTC
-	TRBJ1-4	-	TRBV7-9	CASSLDTSEKLFF	TGTGCCAGCAGCTTAGATACCAGCGAAAAACTGTTTTTT
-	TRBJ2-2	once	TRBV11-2	CASSLEGVGELFF	TGTGCCAGCAGCTTAGAAGGGGTCGGGGAGCTGTTTTTT
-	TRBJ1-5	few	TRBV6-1	CASIGFPSNQPQHF	TGTGCCAGCATCGGATTCCCTAGCAATCAGCCCCAGCATTTT
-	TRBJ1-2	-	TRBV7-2	CASSLSVGAYGVNYGYTF	TGTGCCAGCAGCCTTAGCGTAGGGGCGTATGGAGTGAACTATGGCTACACCTTC
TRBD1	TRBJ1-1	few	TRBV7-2	CASSEGTAVAFF	TGTGCCAGCAGCGAGGGGACAGCTGTAGCTTTCTTT
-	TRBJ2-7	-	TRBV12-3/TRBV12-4	CASSLAARRLGEQYF	TGTGCCAGCAGTTTAGCTGCTCGCAGACTAGGGGAGCAGTACTTC
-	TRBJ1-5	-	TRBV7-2	CASSLMYAIPGQPQHF	TGTGCCAGCAGCTTAATGTACGCGATTCCCGGTCAGCCCCAGCATTTT
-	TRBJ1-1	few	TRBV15	CATSRGPGQGGVNTEAFF	TGTGCCACCAGCAGAGGCCCTGGGCAGGGCGGTGTGAACACTGAAGCTTTCTTT
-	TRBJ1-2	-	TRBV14	CASSQDLIVGPNYGYTF	TGTGCCAGCAGCCAAGATCTTATTGTAGGCCCTAACTATGGCTACACCTTC
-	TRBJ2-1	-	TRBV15	CATSSKFFGGYNEQFF	TGTGCCACCAGCAGCAAGTTCTTCGGGGGCTACAATGAGCAGTTCTTC
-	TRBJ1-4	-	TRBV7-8	CAGGVTANEKLFF	TGTGCCGGAGGGGTGACCGCTAATGAAAAACTGTTTTTT
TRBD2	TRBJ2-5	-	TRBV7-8	CASSGRLAGGPSAPETQYF	TGTGCCAGCAGCGGGCGACTAGCGGGGGGGCCTTCGGCTCCAGAGACCCAGTACTTC